The count of the clone carrying this TCR beta chain is one. Generated by immunoSEQ multiplex PCR, the TCRdb table keeps only in-frame clones and is missing some. The sample carries some 120,000 clones, 75% to 90% recorded once. These data belong to a study of blood T cell repertoires in COVID-19. As for the study in general: The United States, Italy and Spain provided the acute and convalescent COVID-19 samples.

Those enrolled in Seattle joined during active infection and were followed longitudinally afterward. Unmatched junction bases numbered 11, after V lost 2 bases and J lost 2 bases. Germline V CDR1 and CDR2: MRHNA, SNTAGT. The length of the CDR3 is 18 residues. The sequencing input was peripheral blood. The TCR was taken from a woman older than 75 with COVID-19, enrolled during active disease. The gene calls are TRBV6-4 and TRBJ2-5; TRBD2 matches 10 bases. The CDR3: CASSDHSRAGGPQETQYF. CDR3 nucleotide sequence: TGTGCCAGCAGTGACCATTCACGAGCGGGGGGGCCGCAAGAGACCCAGTACTTC.